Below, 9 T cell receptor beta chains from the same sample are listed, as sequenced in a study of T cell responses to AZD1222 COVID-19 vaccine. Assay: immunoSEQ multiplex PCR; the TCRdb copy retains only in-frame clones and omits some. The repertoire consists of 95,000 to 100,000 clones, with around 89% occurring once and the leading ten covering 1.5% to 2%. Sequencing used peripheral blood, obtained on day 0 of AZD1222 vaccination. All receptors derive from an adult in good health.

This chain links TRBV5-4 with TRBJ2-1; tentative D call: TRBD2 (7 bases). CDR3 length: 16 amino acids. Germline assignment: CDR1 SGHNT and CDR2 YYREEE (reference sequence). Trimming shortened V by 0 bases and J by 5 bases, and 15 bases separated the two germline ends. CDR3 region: CASSLGGGGMNNEQFF. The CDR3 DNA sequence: TGTGCCAGCAGCTTGGGGGGCGGGGGCATGAACAATGAGCAGTTCTTC.

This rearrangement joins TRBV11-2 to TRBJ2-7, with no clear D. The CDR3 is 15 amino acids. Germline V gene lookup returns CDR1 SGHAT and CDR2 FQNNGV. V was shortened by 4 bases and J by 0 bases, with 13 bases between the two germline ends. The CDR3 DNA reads TGTGCCAGCAGCTCACCCGGAGACAACTCCTACGAGCAGTACTTC. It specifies CASSSPGDNSYEQYF.

The CDR3: CASSFIDRGSYEQYF. CDR3 bases: TGTGCCAGCAGCTTTATTGACAGGGGCTCCTACGAGCAGTACTTC. The gene calls are TRBV5-4 and TRBJ2-7, with 8 bases matching TRBD1. This CDR3 has 15 residues. V was pared by 2 bases and J by 0 bases, with 4 bases of the junction left unmatched. Germline CDR1 is SGHNT and CDR2 is YYREEE (reference sequence). Based on the CDR3 plus reference TRBV5-4 and TRBJ2-7, the full variable domain is ETGVTQSPTHLIKTRGQQVTLRCSSQSGHNTVSWYQQALGQGPQFIFQYYREEENGRGNFPPRFSGLQFPNYSSELNVNALELDDSALYLCASSFIDRGSYEQYFGPGTRLTVT.

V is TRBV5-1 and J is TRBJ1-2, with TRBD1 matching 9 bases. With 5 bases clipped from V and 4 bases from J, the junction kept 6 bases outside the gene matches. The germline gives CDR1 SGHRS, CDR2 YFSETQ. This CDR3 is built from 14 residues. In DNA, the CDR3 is TGCGCCAGCAGAGGAGAGGACAGGGGCTATGGCTACACCTTC. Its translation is CASRGEDRGYGYTF.

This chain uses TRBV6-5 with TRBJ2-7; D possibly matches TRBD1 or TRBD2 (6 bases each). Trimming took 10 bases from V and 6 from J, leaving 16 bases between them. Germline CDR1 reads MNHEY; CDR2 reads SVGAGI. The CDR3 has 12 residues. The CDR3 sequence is CATPSGGGEQYF. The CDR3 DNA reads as TGTGCCACACCGTCCGGAGGGGGCGAGCAGTACTTC.

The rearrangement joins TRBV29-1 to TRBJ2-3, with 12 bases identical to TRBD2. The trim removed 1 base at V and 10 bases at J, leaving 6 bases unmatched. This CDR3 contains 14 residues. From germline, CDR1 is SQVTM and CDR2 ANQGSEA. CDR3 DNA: TGCAGCGTTGAAGGGGGACTAGCGGGCTTGGCGCAGTATTTT. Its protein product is CSVEGGLAGLAQYF.

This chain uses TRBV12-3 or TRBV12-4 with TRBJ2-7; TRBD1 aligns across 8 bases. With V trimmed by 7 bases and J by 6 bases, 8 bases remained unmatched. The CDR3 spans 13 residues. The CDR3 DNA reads TGTGCCAGCACCCGGACAGGGCAGGGCGAGCAGTACTTC. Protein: CASTRTGQGEQYF.

The CDR3 spells CSARDNEQFF. Here the CDR3 DNA reads TGCAGTGCTAGAGACAATGAGCAGTTCTTC. The rearrangement uses TRBV20-1 and TRBJ2-1; D unclear. This CDR3 spans 10 amino acids. CDR1 and CDR2 from the germline V gene are DFQATT and SNEGSKA (reference sequence). Trimming pared 0 bases from V and 6 bases from J, leaving 0 bases between.

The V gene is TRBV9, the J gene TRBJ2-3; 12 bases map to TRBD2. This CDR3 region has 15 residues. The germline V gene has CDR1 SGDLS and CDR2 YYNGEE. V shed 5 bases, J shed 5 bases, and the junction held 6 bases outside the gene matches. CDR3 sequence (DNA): TGTGCCAGCAGTCTAGCGGGGGGGCATAGAGATACGCAGTATTTT. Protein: CASSLAGGHRDTQYF.